This T cell receptor (beta chain) was found in a study of regulatory T cells in long-lasting Graves disease. Across the study: Antithyroid drug use was under 3 months in newly diagnosed Graves' patients. General study findings and limits: TRBV28 was favored in persistent disease, as were TRBJ1-2 and TRBJ2-5.

Specified time point: newly diagnosed GD, antithyroid drugs for less than 3 months. Generation of the TCR library employed RNA extracted from PBMCs. In building TCR beta libraries, iRepertoire HTBI primers were used together with Arm-PCR of CDR3 regions. One entry per CDR3 protein results from TCRdb running MiXCR on the multiplex PCR reads. The table has about 470,000 distinct CDR3 sequences, roughly 16% seen once. This clonotype has at least ten counts. The antigen remains unidentified. CDR1 and CDR2 (germline): DFQATT, SNEGSKA (reference sequence). The CDR3 has 12 residues. Trimming stripped 7 bases from V and 5 bases from J, with 12 bases between. The same sample was also used in a study of T cells in Graves' hyperthyroidism and ophthalmopathy. That work adds: Ophthalmopathy was distinguished from stable hyperthyroidism by 13 V-J signatures.

This TCR derives from a man aged 40-49 years with Graves disease. The sequencing here drew on peripheral blood mononuclear cells (PBMCs), taken at new diagnosis, from a patient treated with antithyroid drugs. The chain is built from TRBV20-1 and TRBJ2-1, with TRBD1 as a possible D gene (6 bases). CDR3 region: CSVSKGDNEQFF. The CDR3 DNA is TGCAGTGTTTCTAAGGGGGACAATGAGCAGTTCTTC.